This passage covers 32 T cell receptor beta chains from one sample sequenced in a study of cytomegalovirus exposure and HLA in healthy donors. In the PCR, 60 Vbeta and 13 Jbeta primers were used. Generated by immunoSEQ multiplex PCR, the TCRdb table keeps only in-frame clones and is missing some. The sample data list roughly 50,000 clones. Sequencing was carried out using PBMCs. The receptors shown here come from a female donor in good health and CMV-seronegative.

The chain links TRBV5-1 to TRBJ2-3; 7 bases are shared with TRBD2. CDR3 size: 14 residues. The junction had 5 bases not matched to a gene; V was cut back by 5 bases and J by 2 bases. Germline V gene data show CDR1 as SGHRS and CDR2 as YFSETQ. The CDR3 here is CASRTGGLTDTQYF. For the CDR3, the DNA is TGCGCCAGCAGAACGGGGGGACTCACAGATACGCAGTATTTT.

CDR3 protein: CSVGPDTYGYTF. The CDR3 nucleotides read TGCAGCGTGGGTCCAGACACCTATGGCTACACCTTC. This chain joins TRBV29-1 and TRBJ1-2; D gene unclear. Between the trimmed V and J ends, which lost 6 bases and 4 bases, there was a span of 12 bases. Germline V gene data show CDR1 as SQVTM and CDR2 as ANQGSEA. The CDR3 is 12 amino acids.

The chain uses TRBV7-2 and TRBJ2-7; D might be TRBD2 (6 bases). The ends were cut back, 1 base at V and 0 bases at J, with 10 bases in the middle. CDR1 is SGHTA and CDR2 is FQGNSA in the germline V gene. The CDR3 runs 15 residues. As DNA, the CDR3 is TGTGCCAGCAGCTTAGGCGGGGTAGCCTCCTACGAGCAGTACTTC. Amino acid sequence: CASSLGGVASYEQYF.

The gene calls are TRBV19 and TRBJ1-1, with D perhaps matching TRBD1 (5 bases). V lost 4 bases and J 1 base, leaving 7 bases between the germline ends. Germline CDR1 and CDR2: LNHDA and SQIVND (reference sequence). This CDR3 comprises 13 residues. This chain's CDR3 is CASSTQGNTEAFF. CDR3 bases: TGTGCCAGTAGTACGCAGGGGAACACTGAAGCTTTCTTT.

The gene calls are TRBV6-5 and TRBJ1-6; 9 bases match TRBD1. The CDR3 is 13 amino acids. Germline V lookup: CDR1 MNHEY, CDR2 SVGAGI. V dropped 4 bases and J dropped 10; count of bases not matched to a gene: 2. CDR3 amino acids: CASSLQGASPLHF. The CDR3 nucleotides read TGTGCCAGCAGTTTACAGGGGGCCTCACCCCTCCACTTT.

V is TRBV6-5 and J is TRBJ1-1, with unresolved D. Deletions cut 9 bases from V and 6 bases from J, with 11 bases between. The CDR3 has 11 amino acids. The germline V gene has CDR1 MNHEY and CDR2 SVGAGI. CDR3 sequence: CASGTYPEAFF. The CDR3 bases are TGTGCCAGTGGTACATACCCTGAAGCTTTCTTT.

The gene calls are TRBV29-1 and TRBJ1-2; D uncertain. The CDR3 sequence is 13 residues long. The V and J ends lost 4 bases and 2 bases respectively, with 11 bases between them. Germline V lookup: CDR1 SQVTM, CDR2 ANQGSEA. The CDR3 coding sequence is TGCAGCGTTGGAGGTCGAATCAACTATGGCTACACCTTC. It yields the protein CSVGGRINYGYTF.

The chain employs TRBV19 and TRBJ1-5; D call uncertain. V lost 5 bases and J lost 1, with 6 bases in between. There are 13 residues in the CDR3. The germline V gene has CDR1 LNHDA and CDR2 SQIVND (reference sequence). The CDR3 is CASSENSNQPQHF. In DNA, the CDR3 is TGTGCCAGTAGTGAGAACAGCAATCAGCCCCAGCATTTT.

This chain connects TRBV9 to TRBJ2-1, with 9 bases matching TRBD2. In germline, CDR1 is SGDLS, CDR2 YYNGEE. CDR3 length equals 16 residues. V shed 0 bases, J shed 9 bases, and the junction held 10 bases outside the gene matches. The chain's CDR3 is CASSVVGGGANVEQFF. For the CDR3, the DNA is TGTGCCAGCAGCGTAGTGGGCGGGGGGGCAAATGTTGAGCAGTTCTTC.

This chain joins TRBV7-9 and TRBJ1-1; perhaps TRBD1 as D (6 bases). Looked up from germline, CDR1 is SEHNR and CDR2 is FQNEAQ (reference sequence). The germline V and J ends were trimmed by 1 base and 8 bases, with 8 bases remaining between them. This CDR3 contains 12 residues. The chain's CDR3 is CASSLDRAEAFF. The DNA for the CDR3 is TGTGCCAGCAGCTTAGACAGGGCGGAAGCTTTCTTT.

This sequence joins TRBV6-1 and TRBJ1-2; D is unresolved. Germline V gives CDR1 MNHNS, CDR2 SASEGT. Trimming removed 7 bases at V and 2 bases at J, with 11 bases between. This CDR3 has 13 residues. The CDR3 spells CASILKLNYGYTF. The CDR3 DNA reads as TGTGCCAGCATATTGAAGCTGAACTATGGCTACACCTTC.

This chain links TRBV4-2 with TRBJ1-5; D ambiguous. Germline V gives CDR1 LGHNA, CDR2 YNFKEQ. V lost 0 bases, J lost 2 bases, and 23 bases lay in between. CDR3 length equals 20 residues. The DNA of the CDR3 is TGTGCCAGCAGCCAAGATCGATCGTCTTTTCGTCAAGCGGGCAATCAGCCCCAGCATTTT. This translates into CASSQDRSSFRQAGNQPQHF.

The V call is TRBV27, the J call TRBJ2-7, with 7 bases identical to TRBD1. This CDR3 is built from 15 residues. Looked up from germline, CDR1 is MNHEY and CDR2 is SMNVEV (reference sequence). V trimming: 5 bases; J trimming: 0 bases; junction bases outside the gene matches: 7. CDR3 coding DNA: TGTGCCAGCAGTCCGGGACAGCTATTCTCCTACGAGCAGTACTTC. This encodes CASSPGQLFSYEQYF.

The CDR3 is CASRGAGTRSYEQYF. The CDR3 nucleotides read TGTGCCAGCCGAGGAGCCGGGACTAGGTCCTACGAGCAGTACTTC. The chain uses TRBV21-1 and TRBJ2-7; the table assigns TRBD2, which was not confirmed against the DNA. TRBV21-1 is listed as a pseudogene. The CDR3 runs to 15 residues.

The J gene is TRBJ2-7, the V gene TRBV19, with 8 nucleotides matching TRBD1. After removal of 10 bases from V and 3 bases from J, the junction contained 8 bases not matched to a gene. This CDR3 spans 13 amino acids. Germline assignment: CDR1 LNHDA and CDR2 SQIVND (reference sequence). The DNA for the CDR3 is TGTGCCACAGGGGGGACAGGAAGCTACGAGCAGTACTTC. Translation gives CATGGTGSYEQYF.

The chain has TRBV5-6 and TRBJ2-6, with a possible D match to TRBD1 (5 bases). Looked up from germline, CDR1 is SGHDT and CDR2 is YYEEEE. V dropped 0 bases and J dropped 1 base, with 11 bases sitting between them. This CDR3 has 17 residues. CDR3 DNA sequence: TGTGCCAGCAGCTTGGACCAGGGAATTTCTGGGGCCAACGTCCTGACTTTC. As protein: CASSLDQGISGANVLTF.

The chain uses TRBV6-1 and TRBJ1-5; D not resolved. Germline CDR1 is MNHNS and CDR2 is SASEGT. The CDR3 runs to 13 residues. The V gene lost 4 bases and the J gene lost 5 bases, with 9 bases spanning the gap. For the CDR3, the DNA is TGTGCCAGCAGTGGGTTCCAGTATCAGCCCCAGCATTTT. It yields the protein CASSGFQYQPQHF.

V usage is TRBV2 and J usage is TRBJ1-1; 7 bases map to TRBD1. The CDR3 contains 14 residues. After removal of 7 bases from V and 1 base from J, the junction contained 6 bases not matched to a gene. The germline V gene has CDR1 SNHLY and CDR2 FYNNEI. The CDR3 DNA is TGTGCCAGCACCCTCAGGACAGGGAACACTGAAGCTTTCTTT. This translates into CASTLRTGNTEAFF. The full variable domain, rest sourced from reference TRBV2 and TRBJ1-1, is EPEVTQTPSHQVTQMGQEVILRCVPISNHLYFYWYRQILGQKVEFLVSFYNNEISEKSEIFDDQFSVERPDGSNFTLKIRSTKLEDSAMYFCASTLRTGNTEAFFGQGTRLTVV.

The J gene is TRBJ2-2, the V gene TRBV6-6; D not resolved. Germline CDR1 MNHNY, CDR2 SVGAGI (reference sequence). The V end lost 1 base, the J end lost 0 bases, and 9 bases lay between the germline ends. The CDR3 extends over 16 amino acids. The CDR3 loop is CASSYYPGANTGELFF. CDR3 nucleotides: TGTGCCAGCAGTTACTATCCAGGCGCGAACACCGGGGAGCTGTTTTTT.

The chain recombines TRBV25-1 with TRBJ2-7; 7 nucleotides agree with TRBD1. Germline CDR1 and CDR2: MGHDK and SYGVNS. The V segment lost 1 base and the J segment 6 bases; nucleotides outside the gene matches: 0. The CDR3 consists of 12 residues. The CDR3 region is CASSESGGEQYF. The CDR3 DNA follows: TGTGCCAGCAGTGAATCAGGGGGCGAGCAGTACTTC.

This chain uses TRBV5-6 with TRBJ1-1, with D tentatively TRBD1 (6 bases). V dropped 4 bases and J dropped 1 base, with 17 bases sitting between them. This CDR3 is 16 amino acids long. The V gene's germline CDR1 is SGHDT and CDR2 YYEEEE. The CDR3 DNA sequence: TGTGCCAGCAGCGTCGGGACAACGGCTCCGAACACTGAAGCTTTCTTT. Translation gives CASSVGTTAPNTEAFF.

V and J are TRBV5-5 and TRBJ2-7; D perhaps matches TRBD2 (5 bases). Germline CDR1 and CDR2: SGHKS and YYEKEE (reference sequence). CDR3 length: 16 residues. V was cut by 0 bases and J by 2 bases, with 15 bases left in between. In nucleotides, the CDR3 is TGTGCCAGCAGCTTGGAAGTAGCGCTGGTCCCCTACGAGCAGTACTTC. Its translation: CASSLEVALVPYEQYF.

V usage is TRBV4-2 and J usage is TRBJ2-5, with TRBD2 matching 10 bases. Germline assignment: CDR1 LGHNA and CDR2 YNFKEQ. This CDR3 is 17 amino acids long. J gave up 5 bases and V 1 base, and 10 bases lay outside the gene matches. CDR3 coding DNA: TGTGCCAGCAGCCAAGCGGGCAGCGGGAGGGCCGGTGAGACCCAGTACTTC. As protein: CASSQAGSGRAGETQYF.

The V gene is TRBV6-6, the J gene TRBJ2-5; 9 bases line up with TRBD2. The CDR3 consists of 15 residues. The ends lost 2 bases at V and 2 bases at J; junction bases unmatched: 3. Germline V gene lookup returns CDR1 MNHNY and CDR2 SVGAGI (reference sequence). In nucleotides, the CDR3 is TGTGCCAGCAGTTACCCCCTAGCGGGGCAAGAGACCCAGTACTTC. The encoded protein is CASSYPLAGQETQYF.

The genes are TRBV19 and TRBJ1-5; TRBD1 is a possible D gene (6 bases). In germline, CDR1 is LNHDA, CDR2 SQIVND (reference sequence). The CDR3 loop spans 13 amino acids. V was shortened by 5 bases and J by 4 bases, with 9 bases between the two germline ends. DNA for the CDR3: TGTGCCAGTAGTGAAAGGGGGAATCAGCCCCAGCATTTT. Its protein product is CASSERGNQPQHF.

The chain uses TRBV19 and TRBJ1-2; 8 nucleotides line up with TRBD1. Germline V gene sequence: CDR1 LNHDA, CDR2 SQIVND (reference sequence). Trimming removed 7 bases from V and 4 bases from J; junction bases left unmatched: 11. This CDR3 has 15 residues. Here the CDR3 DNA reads TGTGCCAGTACCACTGCGGGACAGGTAGCCTATGGCTACACCTTC. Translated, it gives CASTTAGQVAYGYTF.

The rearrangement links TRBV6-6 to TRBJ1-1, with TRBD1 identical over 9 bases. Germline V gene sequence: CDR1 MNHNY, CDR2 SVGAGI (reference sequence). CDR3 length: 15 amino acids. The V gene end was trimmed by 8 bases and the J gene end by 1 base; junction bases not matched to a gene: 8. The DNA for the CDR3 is TGTGCCAGCGGACCACAGGGGGCAGGGAACACTGAAGCTTTCTTT. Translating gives CASGPQGAGNTEAFF.

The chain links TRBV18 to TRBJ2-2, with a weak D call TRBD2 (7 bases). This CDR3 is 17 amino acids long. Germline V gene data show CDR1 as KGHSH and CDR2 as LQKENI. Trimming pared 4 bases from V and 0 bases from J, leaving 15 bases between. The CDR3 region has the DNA TGTGCCAGCTCACGCCCCGGGGGGACACCGAACACCGGGGAGCTGTTTTTT. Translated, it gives CASSRPGGTPNTGELFF.

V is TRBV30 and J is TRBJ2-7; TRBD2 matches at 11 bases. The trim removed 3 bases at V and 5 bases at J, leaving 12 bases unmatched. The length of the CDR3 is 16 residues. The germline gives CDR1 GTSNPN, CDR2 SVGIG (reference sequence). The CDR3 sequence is CAWRVDFSGRAHEQYF. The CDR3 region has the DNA TGTGCCTGGAGGGTTGACTTTAGCGGGAGGGCCCACGAGCAGTACTTC.

CDR3 sequence reads: CASSPVPDSTEAFF. For the CDR3, the DNA is TGTGCCAGCAGCCCGGTTCCTGACAGCACTGAAGCTTTCTTT. The chain combines TRBV9 with TRBJ1-1; D is possibly TRBD1 (5 bases). V was pared by 4 bases and J by 4 bases, with 14 bases between. This CDR3 comprises 14 residues. The germline V gene encodes CDR1 SGDLS and CDR2 YYNGEE.

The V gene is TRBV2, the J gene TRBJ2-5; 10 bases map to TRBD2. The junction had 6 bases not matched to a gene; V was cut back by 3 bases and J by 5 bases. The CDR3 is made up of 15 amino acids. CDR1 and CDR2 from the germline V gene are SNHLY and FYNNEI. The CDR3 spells CASSESLAGDETQYF. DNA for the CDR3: TGTGCCAGCAGTGAGTCGCTAGCGGGAGATGAGACCCAGTACTTC.

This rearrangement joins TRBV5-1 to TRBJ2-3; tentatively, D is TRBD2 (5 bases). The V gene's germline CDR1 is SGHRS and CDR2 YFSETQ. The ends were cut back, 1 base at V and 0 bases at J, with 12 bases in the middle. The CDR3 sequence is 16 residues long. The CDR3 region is CASSLLDYQSTDTQYF. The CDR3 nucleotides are TGCGCCAGCAGCTTGCTCGACTATCAAAGCACAGATACGCAGTATTTT.